This T cell receptor (beta chain) was recovered during a study of OX40 agonist ivuxolimab in advanced cancers. Study observations and caveats: Among expanded peripheral T cells, antigen specificity went undetermined. Among patients with partial responses at 0.1-3.0 mg/kg, clonal expansion was among the lowest.

Worth noting for this clone: Its antigen remains unknown.

Libraries were prepared by immunoSEQ multiplex PCR; TCRdb keeps only in-frame clonotypes and omits some of them. The table includes roughly 68,000 clones, 89% detected once. V was clipped by 3 bases and J by 1 base; unmatched bases: 3. The CDR3 is 14 amino acids. The germline V gene encodes CDR1 GTSNPN and CDR2 SVGIG (reference sequence). The chain combines TRBV30 with TRBJ1-1; TRBD1 matches at 9 bases. The source material was CD4+ or CD8+ T cells sorted from blood, sampled in a trial of the OX40 agonist ivuxolimab. The TCR comes from an adult with an advanced solid tumor such as melanoma, head and neck, liver or kidney cancer. In nucleotides, the CDR3 is TGTGCCTGGAGGACAGGGGGACAGAACACTGAAGCTTTCTTT. Translating it yields CAWRTGGQNTEAFF.